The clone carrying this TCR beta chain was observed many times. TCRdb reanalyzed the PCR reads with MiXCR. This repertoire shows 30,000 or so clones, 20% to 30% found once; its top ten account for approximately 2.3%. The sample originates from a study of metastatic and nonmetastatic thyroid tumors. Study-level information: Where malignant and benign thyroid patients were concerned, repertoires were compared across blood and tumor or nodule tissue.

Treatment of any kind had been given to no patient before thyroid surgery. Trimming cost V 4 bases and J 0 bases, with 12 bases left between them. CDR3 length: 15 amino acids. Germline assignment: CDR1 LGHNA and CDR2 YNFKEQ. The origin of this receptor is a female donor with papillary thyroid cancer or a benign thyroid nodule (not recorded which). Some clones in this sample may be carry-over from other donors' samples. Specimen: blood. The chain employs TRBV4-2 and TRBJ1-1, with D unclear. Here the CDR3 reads CASSPSGLMNTEAFF. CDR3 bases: TGTGCCAGCAGCCCCTCGGGATTAATGAACACTGAAGCTTTCTTT.